This is a list of T cell receptor beta chains from one sample in a study of blood T cells in healthy people across ages. TCRdb called the 5' RACE reads again in MiXCR, with one record for every CDR3 protein. Here the sample spans about 1.8 million distinct CDR3 sequences, 49% being singletons. The sample consisted of blood. All receptors come from a woman in her forties in good health. Each CDR3 is given with its conserved first and last residue. D genes are given only for firm matches. Only some rows state a clone size, as once, few, many or a class for expanded clones.

V,J,D,size,DNA,CDR3
TRBV7-3,TRBJ1-2,NA,NA,TGTGCCAGCAGCTTAACGGATGAGGGAATTGCCTATGGCTACACCTTC,CASSLTDEGIAYGYTF
TRBV15,TRBJ2-5,NA,NA,TGTGCCACCAGCAGGCGCACAGGGTTGGAGACCCAGTACTTC,CATSRRTGLETQYF
TRBV19,TRBJ2-4,NA,NA,TGTGCCACCGCACCACAGTTAGCCAAAAACATTCAGTACTTC,CATAPQLAKNIQYF
TRBV6-2/TRBV6-3,TRBJ2-1,NA,NA,TGTGCCAGCACCCCAGGGACGGACTCCTACAAGGAGCAGTTCTTC,CASTPGTDSYKEQFF
TRBV5-1,TRBJ2-1,NA,NA,TGCGCCAGCAGCTGGGCCGGGACCCTATACAATGAGCAGTTCTTC,CASSWAGTLYNEQFF
TRBV20-1,TRBJ2-3,TRBD2,NA,TGCAGTGCCACCCCAGGGGCTAGCGGGGTTGGAGATACGCAGTATTTT,CSATPGASGVGDTQYF
TRBV3-1,TRBJ1-5,TRBD1,NA,TGTGCCAGCAGCCAAGGACAGGGCAGTCAGGCCCAGCATTTT,CASSQGQGSQAQHF
TRBV15,TRBJ2-1,NA,NA,TGTGCCACCAGCGGATCGGATGCCTATGAGCAGTTCTTC,CATSGSDAYEQFF
TRBV19,TRBJ2-3,NA,NA,TGTGCCAGTACCTCCGGGCGCGGGTTATGGTCAGATACGCAGTATTTT,CASTSGRGLWSDTQYF
TRBV6-1,TRBJ2-5,TRBD1,few,TGTGCCAGCACCAGACAGGGCTTACAAGAGACCCAGTACTTC,CASTRQGLQETQYF
TRBV3-1,TRBJ2-1,NA,few,TGTGCCAGCAGCAGGACAACACTAAGCAATGAGCAGTTCTTC,CASSRTTLSNEQFF
TRBV6-5,TRBJ2-7,NA,NA,TGTGCCAGCAGGGGGACGTCCTATGCCTACGAGCAGTACTTC,CASRGTSYAYEQYF
TRBV15,TRBJ2-5,TRBD2,NA,TGTGCCACCAGCAGCGGTCGACTAGCGGGGGAAGAGACCCAGTACTTC,CATSSGRLAGEETQYF
TRBV20-1,TRBJ1-2,NA,NA,TGCAGTGCTAGAGCCGGGGGGAATAACTATGGCTACACCTTC,CSARAGGNNYGYTF
TRBV6-2/TRBV6-3,TRBJ1-1,TRBD1,NA,TGTGCCAGCAGTTACCTTGGCCGGACAGGGGGACTTGTGGACACTGAAGCTTTCTTT,CASSYLGRTGGLVDTEAFF
TRBV7-9,TRBJ1-4,NA,few,TGTGCCAGCAGCTTATCTCCGGGGGCAGGGAATGAAAAACTGTTTTTT,CASSLSPGAGNEKLFF
TRBV28,TRBJ1-4,TRBD1,NA,TGTGCCAGCAGTCCAATAGGACAGGGGTTGTTTTTT,CASSPIGQGLFF
TRBV7-9,TRBJ2-7,NA,NA,TGTGCCAGCAGTTTACAGGGTTCGTCTGGGGAGCAGTACTTC,CASSLQGSSGEQYF
TRBV28,TRBJ1-2,NA,NA,TGTGCCAGCAGTTTATCCTGGACAGTTGGCTACACCTTC,CASSLSWTVGYTF
TRBV7-2,TRBJ2-7,TRBD2,few,TGTGCCAGCAGCTTATTGGCGGGGGGGCAGTACGAGCAGTACTTC,CASSLLAGGQYEQYF
TRBV20-1,TRBJ2-7,TRBD1,few,TGCAGTGCTAGAGATTTCTTCAACAGGGGGTATCTCTACGAGCAGTACTTC,CSARDFFNRGYLYEQYF
TRBV6-5,TRBJ2-4,NA,NA,TGTGCCAGCAGTTACTTCGGGGTGGGGGCCAAAAACATTCAGTACTTC,CASSYFGVGAKNIQYF
TRBV10-1,TRBJ2-7,NA,NA,TGCGCCAGCAGTGATGGGACGGAGTTCTACGAGCAGTACTTC,CASSDGTEFYEQYF
TRBV20-1,TRBJ1-1,TRBD1,NA,TGCAGTGCCGAGAAGACAGGGGGCACTGAAGCTTTCTTT,CSAEKTGGTEAFF
TRBV5-1,TRBJ1-2,NA,NA,TGCGCCAGCACCTTAGACGGCGAAAAAATGGGCGGCTACACCTTC,CASTLDGEKMGGYTF
TRBV29-1,TRBJ2-5,TRBD2,many,TGCAGCGCAGGGACTAGCGGGGGTGAGACCCAGTACTTC,CSAGTSGGETQYF
TRBV21-1,TRBJ2-7,NA,many,TGTGCCAGCAGCAAAGGTAACGAGCAGTACTTC,CASSKGNEQYF
TRBV6-1,TRBJ1-2,NA,NA,TGTGCCAGCAGTGAAGGGGGGGTAGACTATGGCTACACCTTC,CASSEGGVDYGYTF
TRBV7-9,TRBJ2-3,NA,few,TGTGCCAGCAGCGCTATGCGGGCCACAGATACGCAGTATTTT,CASSAMRATDTQYF
TRBV29-1,TRBJ2-2,TRBD1,NA,TGCAGCGTTAAAGGACAGGGGGACACCGGGGAGCTGTTTTTT,CSVKGQGDTGELFF
TRBV20-1,TRBJ1-2,NA,NA,TGCAGTGCTAGCTTCCAGGCGACTGGCTACACCTTC,CSASFQATGYTF
TRBV7-9,TRBJ2-1,TRBD2,NA,TGTGCCAGCAGCCGTACGGGGGGGCGAAATGAGCAGTTCTTC,CASSRTGGRNEQFF
TRBV13,TRBJ2-3,TRBD1,NA,TGTGCCAGCAGCTTAGAGGTGGGGACAGGGGCCGGCACAGATACGCAGTATTTT,CASSLEVGTGAGTDTQYF
TRBV24-1,TRBJ1-2,NA,NA,TGTGCCACCAGTGATTTCCCGACCGGGTTCTATGGCTACACCTTC,CATSDFPTGFYGYTF
TRBV6-5,TRBJ2-3,TRBD2,NA,TGTGCCAGCAGTTATACGGGGGGGCCCCCCACAGATACGCAGTATTTT,CASSYTGGPPTDTQYF
TRBV20-1,TRBJ2-5,NA,NA,TGCAGTGCCTACCTTGACAGGAGGGGTGAGACCCAGTACTTC,CSAYLDRRGETQYF
TRBV20-1,TRBJ2-5,TRBD1,NA,TGCAGTGCTCACAGGGGGCGCGAGGAGACCCAGTACTTC,CSAHRGREETQYF
TRBV20-1,TRBJ2-6,NA,many,TGCAGTGCAAGCGGACAGGGAGGGTCTGGGGCCAACGTCCTGACTTTC,CSASGQGGSGANVLTF
TRBV7-2,TRBJ2-3,NA,NA,TGTGTCAGCAGCTCTACAGACAGAAGCACAGATACGCAGTATTTT,CVSSSTDRSTDTQYF
TRBV27,TRBJ2-3,TRBD1,NA,TGTGCCAGCAGTTTCGGACAGGAAGGTACGCAGTATTTT,CASSFGQEGTQYF
TRBV20-1,TRBJ2-1,NA,NA,TGCAGTGCTAGAGGCTACGGTGAGCAGTTCTTC,CSARGYGEQFF
TRBV18,TRBJ2-1,NA,NA,TGTGCCAGCTCACCAATCCAGGGTCCGCGCGATGAGCAGTTCTTC,CASSPIQGPRDEQFF
TRBV7-2,TRBJ2-1,NA,few,TGTGCCAGCAGCCGGCCCCGGTACAATGAGCAGTTCTTC,CASSRPRYNEQFF
TRBV6-2/TRBV6-3,TRBJ2-1,TRBD1,NA,TGTGCCAGCAGCCTCCCAGGGGGAAGCTCCTCCAATGAGCAGTTCTTC,CASSLPGGSSSNEQFF
TRBV7-2,TRBJ2-5,NA,many,TGTGCCAGCAGCCGCCGACAGGTTGGATCGGAGACCCAGTACTTC,CASSRRQVGSETQYF
TRBV7-9,TRBJ2-7,NA,NA,TGTGCCAGCAGCTTCATAGATTCAGGCAAGTACGAGCAGTACTTC,CASSFIDSGKYEQYF
TRBV15,TRBJ2-5,NA,NA,TGTGCCACCAGTAACAGGGTAGAGGAGACCCAGTACTTC,CATSNRVEETQYF
TRBV20-1,TRBJ2-4,NA,NA,TGCAGTGCCCAGAGGGGGGCTCCCAAAAACATTCAGTACTTC,CSAQRGAPKNIQYF
TRBV5-1,TRBJ2-5,TRBD2,NA,TGCGCCAGCAGCTTGGTTCGGGGGGATGAGACCCAGTACTTC,CASSLVRGDETQYF
TRBV6-2/TRBV6-3,TRBJ1-4,TRBD1,NA,TGTGCCAGCAGTTACCGCCCGACAGGGTGGGATGAAAAACTGTTTTTT,CASSYRPTGWDEKLFF
TRBV20-1,TRBJ2-3,NA,NA,TGCAGTGCTAGCCCCGTGGGGGTCAAAGGAGATACGCAGTATTTT,CSASPVGVKGDTQYF
TRBV7-2,TRBJ2-1,NA,NA,TGTGCCAGCACCTTGGGGAGGTCGTCGCGTGAGCAGTTCTTC,CASTLGRSSREQFF
TRBV12-3/TRBV12-4,TRBJ1-2,NA,NA,TGTGCCAGCAGACTCCGGCAGCTGATAAGTAACTATGGCTACACCTTC,CASRLRQLISNYGYTF
TRBV5-1,TRBJ1-1,TRBD1,NA,TGCGCCAGCAGCTTGGAAGGGGGCATGGCTGAAGCTTTCTTT,CASSLEGGMAEAFF
TRBV20-1,TRBJ2-7,NA,NA,TGCAGTGCTAGAGAGGTCGGTACCTACGAGCAGTACTTC,CSAREVGTYEQYF
TRBV20-1,TRBJ2-1,NA,NA,TGCAGTGCTAGAGTCCCCGGGGCATCATTAATCAATGAGCAGTTCTTC,CSARVPGASLINEQFF
TRBV20-1,TRBJ1-6,NA,NA,TGCAGTGCTAGAGGGGGTGCAGACGGGTCTTCACCCCTCCACTTT,CSARGGADGSSPLHF
TRBV12-3/TRBV12-4,TRBJ2-2,NA,NA,TGTGCCAGCAGTTCCCGGACGGGAATCACCGGGGAGCTGTTTTTT,CASSSRTGITGELFF
TRBV20-1,TRBJ1-2,NA,few,TGCAGTGCTAGAACAGGGCGTGAAGGGTATGGCTACACCTTC,CSARTGREGYGYTF